The rows below give T cell receptor beta chains drawn from one sample of a study of blood T cells in healthy people across ages. Via MiXCR, TCRdb re-called the 5' RACE reads, giving one row per CDR3 protein. The table shows around 990,000 distinct CDR3 sequences, with approximately 25% occurring only once. Another study also made use of these data, one on T cells of mothers and their children.

What was sequenced was blood. The receptors here all came from a girl aged 2 to 9 in good health. The CDR3 runs from the conserved cysteine through the conserved F or W.

TRBV2	TRBJ2-3	CASSEWAGKADTQYF
TRBV5-1	TRBJ2-1	CASSIGTSGRVGFNEQFF
TRBV6-6	TRBJ2-3	CASSYPQRGGLDTQYF
TRBV7-2	TRBJ2-6	CASSLVYGANVLTF
TRBV24-1	NA	CATRSDSERHEQFF
TRBV3-1	TRBJ2-1	CASSPVKNNEQFF
TRBV24-1	TRBJ2-6	CATGQVSTSGANVLTF
TRBV5-5	TRBJ2-6	CASSWTSGISGANVLTF
TRBV12-3/TRBV12-4	NA	CASSLAGYSLGETQYF
TRBV20-1	TRBJ2-4	CSARSSKNIQYF
TRBV5-1	TRBJ2-5	CASSRVAGQETQYF
TRBV12-5	TRBJ2-1	CASGLDGRGFGEQFF
TRBV6-1	TRBJ1-4	CASSEFNEKLFF
TRBV4-1	TRBJ1-3	CASSQGLLSGNTIYF
TRBV20-1	NA	CSALVFGGSYEQYF
TRBV7-8	TRBJ2-1	CASSLVSSPGFLSEQFF
TRBV13	TRBJ2-4	CASSWGTSGAGLAKNIQYF
TRBV29-1	TRBJ2-7	CSVLTGPYEQYF
TRBV20-1	TRBJ2-3	CSARGLRSVTDTQYF
TRBV20-1	TRBJ2-5	CSARTSGEETQYF
TRBV7-9	NA	CASSLSSLWEQFF
TRBV4-2	TRBJ1-6	CASSLEVIRRPYNSPLHF
TRBV15	TRBJ2-5	CATYAVAEETQYF
TRBV29-1	TRBJ1-1	CSVEDLGIGAFF
TRBV4-3	TRBJ2-5	CASSQDRSGGVQETQYF
TRBV4-2	TRBJ2-2	CASSRSKTSGEPGELFF
TRBV12-3/TRBV12-4	TRBJ2-1	CASRTAGVNEQFF
TRBV29-1	TRBJ2-7	CSVRDRGTEQYF
TRBV7-2	TRBJ2-7	CASSYAGQSYYEQYF
TRBV5-1	TRBJ2-5	CASSFGSGSWETQYF
TRBV29-1	TRBJ1-1	CSVDISASTEAFF
TRBV7-9	TRBJ2-5	CASSSPTGKKETQYF
TRBV12-3/TRBV12-4	TRBJ2-3	CASSLSGGVSTDTQYF
TRBV27	TRBJ1-1	CASSARGLSTEAFF
TRBV6-1	TRBJ2-3	CASSETRLAGDLDTDTQYF
TRBV20-1	TRBJ1-6	CSALGGINSPLHF
TRBV4-1	NA	CASSQAQGRLAEYEQYF
TRBV19	TRBJ1-4	CASRDYGEKLFF
TRBV20-1	TRBJ2-1	CSARDGGGGGAYNEQFF
TRBV28	TRBJ2-1	CASSLLRGSYNEQFF
TRBV12-3/TRBV12-4	TRBJ1-2	CASSTDRVGYTF
TRBV2	NA	CAGSDRDRLYEQYF
TRBV27	TRBJ2-5	CASRSSGTQYF
TRBV27	NA	CASSLRGGQIYEQYF
TRBV6-5	TRBJ2-5	CASSSPGLKETQYF
TRBV19	TRBJ2-7	CASRPRTSGSYEQYF
TRBV12-3/TRBV12-4	TRBJ2-3	CASSGRLGADTQYF
TRBV9	TRBJ1-4	CASSASGTGGEKLFF
TRBV28	TRBJ2-7	CASSRGLARREDEQYF